The T cell receptor beta chain described here comes from a study of blood T cell repertoires in COVID-19. CDR1 and CDR2 from the germline V gene are MRHNA and SNTAGT. V was cut by 6 bases and J by 1 base, with 12 bases left in between. The CDR3 consists of 14 residues. Data came from immunoSEQ multiplex PCR; TCRdb stores just in-frame clones and leaves some out. The data contain 200,000 to 250,000 clones, 75% to 90% of them seen just once; the ten biggest clones take up roughly 3.4%. Sequencing was done on a sample of PBMCs or T cells enriched from blood (not recorded which). The receptor comes from a woman between 40 and 55 years old with acute COVID-19. The V and J genes are TRBV6-4 and TRBJ1-1; D gene uncertain. CDR3 protein: CASRLLAGNTEAFF. The CDR3 DNA reads TGTGCCAGCAGACTCTTAGCCGGGAACACTGAAGCTTTCTTT.